The 9 T cell receptor beta chains listed next were all sequenced from one sample in a study of regulatory T cells in long-lasting Graves disease. Building the TCR beta libraries relied on iRepertoire HTBI primers, and CDR3 regions underwent Arm-PCR. TCRdb reprocessed the multiplex PCR reads with MiXCR, giving one entry per CDR3 protein. The sample lists 300,000 to 500,000 distinct CDR3 sequences; 20% were seen once. The time point denotes: persistent/refractory GD, antithyroid drugs over 5 years with positive TRAb. Making the TCR library involved RNA that had been extracted from PBMCs. The sample here was peripheral blood mononuclear cells (PBMCs), taken when the disease was refractory, from a patient treated with antithyroid drugs. All receptors come from a female donor with Graves disease.

In its sample, this clonotype was seen many times. CDR3 sequence (DNA): TGTGCCAGCAGTCCTCAACTCCCTAGGGAGACCCAGTACTTC. Translation: CASSPQLPRETQYF. The chain carries TRBV27 and TRBJ2-5, with D hard to call. Germline lookup yields CDR1 MNHEY and CDR2 SMNVEV (reference sequence). V was clipped by 5 bases and J by 5 bases, with 15 bases between them. CDR3 length: 14 residues.

V and J are TRBV2 and TRBJ2-3; TRBD2 matches 9 bases. The length of the CDR3 is 13 residues. Trimming cost V 7 bases and J 4 bases; bases outside gene matches: 3. Per germline, CDR1 SNHLY and CDR2 FYNNEI. CDR3 DNA sequence: TGTGCCAGCACGCGGGAGGGAGCAGATACGCAGTATTTT. It specifies CASTREGADTQYF. The full variable domain, its missing parts supplied by reference TRBV2 and TRBJ2-3, is EPEVTQTPSHQVTQMGQEVILRCVPISNHLYFYWYRQILGQKVEFLVSFYNNEISEKSEIFDDQFSVERPDGSNFTLKIRSTKLEDSAMYFCASTREGADTQYFGPGTRLTVL.

The chain uses TRBV20-1 and TRBJ1-6, with 8 nucleotides matching TRBD1. The ends lost 4 bases at V and 8 bases at J; junction bases unmatched: 4. This CDR3 is built from 13 residues. Germline-derived CDR1 and CDR2 are DFQATT and SNEGSKA (reference sequence). CDR3 protein: CSATTGAHSPLHF. CDR3 bases: TGCAGTGCTACGACAGGGGCCCATTCACCCCTCCACTTT.

The rearrangement uses TRBV6-2 or TRBV6-3 and TRBJ1-2; 8 nucleotides match TRBD1. The J segment lost 8 bases and the V segment lost 6 bases, leaving 8 bases of the junction unmatched. Per germline, CDR1 MNHEY and CDR2 SVGEGT. This CDR3 is built from 13 residues. For the CDR3, the DNA is TGTGCCAGCAGCCTCGGACAGGGCCTCGGCTACACCTTC. Its protein is CASSLGQGLGYTF.

The chain is built from TRBV7-9 and TRBJ2-2, with 10 bases fitting TRBD1. Germline CDR1 SEHNR, CDR2 FQNEAQ (reference sequence). Trimming removed 3 bases from V and 5 bases from J; junction bases left unmatched: 6. CDR3 length equals 16 residues. CDR3 amino acids: CASSLTGGAYTGELFF. In nucleotides, the CDR3 is TGTGCCAGCAGCTTGACAGGGGGCGCATATACCGGGGAGCTGTTTTTT.

This rearrangement joins TRBV4-3 to TRBJ1-5; D may be TRBD1 (6 bases). With 0 bases removed from V and 5 bases from J, the gap between germline ends came to 11 bases. This CDR3 contains 15 residues. Germline V gene data show CDR1 as LGHNA and CDR2 as YSLEER. The CDR3 loop reads CASSQDRAGDQPQHF. In DNA form, the CDR3 reads TGCGCCAGCAGCCAAGATCGGGCAGGGGATCAGCCCCAGCATTTT.

Concerning this clonotype itself: The junction differs from germline at one of its ends, possibly a read error. The CDR3 here is CASSQEPPGNYEQCF. In nucleotides, the CDR3 is TGTGCCAGCAGCCAAGAACCGCCAGGGAACTACGAGCAGTGCTTC. The chain recombines TRBV3-1 with TRBJ2-7; D may be TRBD1 (5 bases). CDR1 and CDR2 from the germline V gene are LGHDT and YNNKEL (reference sequence). The length of the CDR3 is 15 residues.

This clonotype was found once. This sequence may be a read error, since a much larger clone differs from it by one base. The CDR3 region is CASSLGGSNNIQYF. CDR3 in DNA: TGTGCCAGCAGTTTAGGTGGGTCGAACAACATTCAGTACTTC. The chain couples TRBV28 to TRBJ2-4; D is undetermined. The CDR3 spans 14 residues. Per the germline V gene, CDR1 is MDHEN and CDR2 is SYDVKM. The V end lost 2 bases, the J end lost 7 bases, and 12 bases lay between the germline ends.

This clonotype has a handful of counts. The rearrangement links TRBV5-1 to TRBJ1-1; 7 nucleotides line up with TRBD1. Trimming took 2 bases from V and 0 from J; bases not matched to a gene: 22. The CDR3 runs 21 residues. Germline-derived CDR1 and CDR2 are SGHRS and YFSETQ. For the CDR3, the DNA is TGCGCCAGCAGCTTCCCCCACGCAAGAGGGACAGACGGACGAATGAACACTGAAGCTTTCTTT. Translation gives CASSFPHARGTDGRMNTEAFF.